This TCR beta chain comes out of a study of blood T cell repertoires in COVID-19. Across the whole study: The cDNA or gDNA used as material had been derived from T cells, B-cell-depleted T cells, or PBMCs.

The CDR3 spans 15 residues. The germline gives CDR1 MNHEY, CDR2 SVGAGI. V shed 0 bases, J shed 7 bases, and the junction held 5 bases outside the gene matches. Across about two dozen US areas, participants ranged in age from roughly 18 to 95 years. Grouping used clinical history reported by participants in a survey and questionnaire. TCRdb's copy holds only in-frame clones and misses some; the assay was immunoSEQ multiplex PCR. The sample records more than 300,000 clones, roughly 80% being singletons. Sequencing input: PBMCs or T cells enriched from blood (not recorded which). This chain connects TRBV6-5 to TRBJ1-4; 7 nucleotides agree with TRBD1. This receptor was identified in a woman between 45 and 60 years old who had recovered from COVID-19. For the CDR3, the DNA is TGTGCCAGCAGTTACTCGACAGGGAGCATTGAAAAACTGTTTTTT. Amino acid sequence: CASSYSTGSIEKLFF.